This TCR beta chain originates from a study of identifying expanded T cells in peripheral blood. TCRdb's copy holds only in-frame clones and misses some; the assay was immunoSEQ multiplex PCR. Here the sample spans some 100,000 clones, roughly 87% being singletons. Germline V lookup: CDR1 ENHRY, CDR2 SYGVKD. This CDR3 is built from 15 residues. V lost 8 bases and J lost 1, with 15 bases in between. This clonotype originated in a person aged 18 to 69 in good health. The sample taken for sequencing was blood. The chain couples TRBV10-3 to TRBJ2-1; no clear D gene. The CDR3 loop is CAIAPQVSSYNEQFF. The CDR3 DNA reads as TGTGCCATCGCTCCCCAGGTTTCTTCCTACAATGAGCAGTTCTTC.